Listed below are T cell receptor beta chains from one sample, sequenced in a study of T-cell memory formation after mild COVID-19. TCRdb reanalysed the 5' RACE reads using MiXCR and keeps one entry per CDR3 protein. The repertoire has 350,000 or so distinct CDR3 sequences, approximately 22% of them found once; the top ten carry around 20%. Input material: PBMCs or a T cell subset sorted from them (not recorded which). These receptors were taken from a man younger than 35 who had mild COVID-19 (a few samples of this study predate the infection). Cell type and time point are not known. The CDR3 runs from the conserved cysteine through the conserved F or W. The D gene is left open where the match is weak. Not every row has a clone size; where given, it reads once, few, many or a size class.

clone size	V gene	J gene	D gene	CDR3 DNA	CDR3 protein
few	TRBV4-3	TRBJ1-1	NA	TGCGCCAGCAGCCAAGATAAGGGAGGGGAGCCGCCAATCAACACTGAAGCTTTCTTT	CASSQDKGGEPPINTEAFF
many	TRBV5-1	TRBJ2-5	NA	TGCGCCAGCAGCTTGGAAGCGGCCTCGGGGACCCAGTACTTC	CASSLEAASGTQYF
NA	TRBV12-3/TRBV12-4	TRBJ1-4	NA	TGTGCCAGCAGTCAATCAGGGCTTGAAGGGGAAAAACTGTTTTTT	CASSQSGLEGEKLFF
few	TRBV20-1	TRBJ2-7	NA	TGCAGTGCTAGTGATTGGCAGGGGTCCTACGAGCAGTACTTC	CSASDWQGSYEQYF
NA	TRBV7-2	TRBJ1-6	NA	TGTGCCAGCAGCTCCATGGGCTCCTATAATTCACCCCTCCACTTT	CASSSMGSYNSPLHF
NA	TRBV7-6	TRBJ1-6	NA	TGTGCCAGCAGCCCCTGGGTAAAGGGTATGGATACTAATTCACCCCTCCACTTT	CASSPWVKGMDTNSPLHF
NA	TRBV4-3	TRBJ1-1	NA	TGCGCCAGCAGCCGCAGCGATAAGGGGGGGATGATGAGGTCGGTTGAAGCTTTCTTT	CASSRSDKGGMMRSVEAFF
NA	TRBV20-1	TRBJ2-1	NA	TGCAGTGCTACCGGTCTACTCTCCAATGAGCAGTTCTTC	CSATGLLSNEQFF
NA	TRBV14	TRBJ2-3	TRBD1	TGTGCCAGCAGCTTGACAGGGGGCGCAGATACGCAGTATTTT	CASSLTGGADTQYF
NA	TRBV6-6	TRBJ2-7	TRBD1	TGTGCCAGCAGGGGACAGGGCTCCTACGAGCAGTACTTC	CASRGQGSYEQYF
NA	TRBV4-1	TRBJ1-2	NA	TGCGCCAGCAGCCCCGATTTGGACCCGGCACATGGCTACACCTTC	CASSPDLDPAHGYTF
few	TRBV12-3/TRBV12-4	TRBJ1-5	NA	TGTGCCAGCAGCCCGGTCGTTAATAGCAATCAGCCCCAGCATTTT	CASSPVVNSNQPQHF
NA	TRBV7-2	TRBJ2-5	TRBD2	TGTGCCAGCAGCCCCTGGGAGGGTGAGACCCAGTACTTC	CASSPWEGETQYF
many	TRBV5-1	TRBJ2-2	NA	TGCGCCAGCAGCCCCCCAGGGACGGGAGACACCGGGGAGCTGTTTTTT	CASSPPGTGDTGELFF
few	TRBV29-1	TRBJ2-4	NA	TGCAGCGTTTCGGACGGAGCCAAAAACATTCAGTACTTC	CSVSDGAKNIQYF
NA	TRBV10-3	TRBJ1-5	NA	TGTGCCATCGGTCAAAGCGGGCTGAATCAGCCCCAGCATTTT	CAIGQSGLNQPQHF
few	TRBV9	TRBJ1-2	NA	TGTGCCAGCAGCAAGGACGGACTGAGCTATGGCTACACCTTC	CASSKDGLSYGYTF
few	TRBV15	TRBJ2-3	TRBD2	TGTGCCACCAGCAGAGTTCAGCGGGGGGGGACAGATACGCAGTATTTT	CATSRVQRGGTDTQYF
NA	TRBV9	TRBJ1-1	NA	TGTGCCAGCAGCGCTACACAGGGAATCGCTGAAGCTTTCTTT	CASSATQGIAEAFF
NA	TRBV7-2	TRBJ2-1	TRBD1	TGTGCCAGCAGCCCCCACCGGGACAGGGGGCTGAATGAGCAGTTCTTC	CASSPHRDRGLNEQFF
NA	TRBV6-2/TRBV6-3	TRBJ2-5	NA	TGTGCCAGCGGGGACAAAATCGAGACCCAGTACTTC	CASGDKIETQYF